The 3 T cell receptor beta chains listed next were all sequenced from one sample in a study of blood T cell repertoires in COVID-19 (TCRdb year 2020). Libraries were prepared through the immunoSEQ multiplex PCR assay. What TCRdb holds here is the immuneACCESS table cut down to in-frame rearrangements. Part of the clones is not present; checked against another copy, under half of the missing clones reflect an unresolved V gene, and the others are unexplained. The sample table records fewer than 350,000 clones; less than 85% of these occur just once. 1.9% of the sample is held by the ten biggest clonotypes. Sequencing was carried out using PBMCs or T cells enriched from blood (not recorded which). These receptor sequences come from a woman aged 25 to 45 who had been exposed to COVID-19.

This chain joins TRBV5-1 and TRBJ2-5; 7 bases line up with TRBD1. Looked up from germline, CDR1 is SGHRS and CDR2 is YFSETQ. The CDR3 consists of 14 residues. J gave up 4 bases and V 2 bases, and 5 bases lay outside the gene matches. CDR3 residues: CASSFTGDRETQYF. The CDR3 DNA sequence: TGCGCCAGCAGCTTTACAGGGGACAGAGAGACCCAGTACTTC.

This chain joins TRBV30 and TRBJ1-1; a weak D match, TRBD1 (5 bases). Germline CDR1 reads GTSNPN; CDR2 reads SVGIG (reference sequence). This CDR3 has 13 amino acids. Trimming removed 4 bases from V and 1 base from J, with 10 bases in between. The CDR3, as DNA: TGTGCCTGGAATCCCGGGGGGAACACTGAAGCTTTCTTT. This gives the protein CAWNPGGNTEAFF. The variable domain in full, completed from reference TRBV30 and TRBJ1-1, reads SQTIHQWPATLVQPVGSPLSLECTVEGTSNPNLYWYRQAAGRGLQLLFYSVGIGQISSEVPQNLSASRPQDRQFILSSKKLLLSDSGFYLCAWNPGGNTEAFFGQGTRLTVV.

The genes are TRBV4-3 and TRBJ1-1, with D possibly matching TRBD1 (6 bases). Germline V gene lookup returns CDR1 LGHNA and CDR2 YSLEER. Trimming left V 1 base short and J 8 bases short, with 14 bases between. This CDR3 region has 14 residues. The CDR3 region is CASSQGGTGWEAFF. CDR3 sequence (DNA): TGCGCCAGCAGCCAAGGGGGAACAGGGTGGGAAGCTTTCTTT.